The 7 T cell receptor beta chains below come from one sample, sequenced in a study of blood T cell repertoires in COVID-19. TCRdb's table, derived via immunoSEQ multiplex PCR, lists solely in-frame clones and lacks some. The sample shows around 250,000 clones, more than 65% of them seen only once. Sequencing was carried out using peripheral blood. The receptor set was obtained from a woman aged 18 to 35 with acute or convalescent COVID-19.

This clone was recorded a few times. This chain links TRBV28 with TRBJ1-5; D is uncertain. Trimming pared 4 bases from V and 6 bases from J, leaving 13 bases between. This CDR3 is built from 14 residues. Looked up from germline, CDR1 is MDHEN and CDR2 is SYDVKM. The DNA of the CDR3 is TGTGCCAGCAGTTATCCCGGGGAGGGTCAGCCCCAGCATTTT. Translating it yields CASSYPGEGQPQHF.

The rearrangement links TRBV7-9 to TRBJ1-3; D unclear. This CDR3 spans 17 amino acids. Germline-derived CDR1 and CDR2 are SEHNR and FQNEAQ (reference sequence). V gave up 2 bases and J gave up 2 bases, with 16 bases separating them. The CDR3 spells CASSLSAGVRAGNTIYF. The DNA of the CDR3 is TGTGCCAGCAGCTTAAGTGCGGGAGTGAGGGCTGGAAACACCATATATTTT.

The genes are TRBV30 and TRBJ2-3; D is perhaps TRBD2 (5 bases). The germline gives CDR1 GTSNPN, CDR2 SVGIG (reference sequence). This CDR3 has 12 amino acids. V was clipped by 7 bases and J by 1 base, with 9 bases between them. In DNA form, the CDR3 reads TGTGCCTTGGGAGAGCGCACAGATACGCAGTATTTT. It translates to CALGERTDTQYF.

The chain combines TRBV7-2 with TRBJ2-7, with 7 nucleotides matching TRBD2. V was pared by 1 base and J by 4 bases, with 10 bases of the junction left unmatched. Germline CDR1 is SGHTA and CDR2 is FQGNSA. This CDR3 spans 16 amino acids. The CDR3 DNA reads TGTGCCAGCAGCTTAGTTGGCGGGGGACTTTCGTACGAGCAGTACTTC. Protein: CASSLVGGGLSYEQYF.

The V and J genes are TRBV6-5 and TRBJ2-2; a weak D match, TRBD2 (6 bases). This CDR3 comprises 13 residues. The V and J ends lost 10 bases and 6 bases respectively, with 15 bases between them. Looked up from germline, CDR1 is MNHEY and CDR2 is SVGAGI. The CDR3 DNA sequence: TGTGCCACCACTAGCTCCCGGCCCGGGGAGCTGTTTTTT. Translation: CATTSSRPGELFF.

The chain recombines TRBV30 with TRBJ1-3, with TRBD1 identical over 7 bases. The V segment lost 4 bases and the J segment 0 bases; nucleotides outside the gene matches: 6. The CDR3 sequence is 15 residues long. Per germline, CDR1 GTSNPN and CDR2 SVGIG (reference sequence). The CDR3 reads CAWTMGQHSGNTIYF. In DNA form, the CDR3 reads TGTGCCTGGACAATGGGACAGCACTCTGGAAACACCATATATTTT.

V is TRBV5-6 and J is TRBJ2-1, with D maybe TRBD2 (5 bases). V was clipped by 3 bases and J by 6 bases, with 25 bases between them. The CDR3 runs to 18 residues. Germline loops: CDR1 SGHDT, CDR2 YYEEEE. This chain's CDR3 is CASSSLPRGEHPSNEQFF. CDR3 sequence (DNA): TGTGCCAGCAGCTCCCTCCCTCGGGGAGAACACCCATCCAATGAGCAGTTCTTC.